This TCR beta chain was captured in a study of blood T cells in healthy people across ages. Alongside a J-beta primer mix, a sample-barcoded 5' primer served in a second PCR lasting roughly 7 to 11 cycles. TCRdb itself ran the 5' RACE reads through MiXCR, one entry per CDR3 protein. Of around 820,000 distinct CDR3 sequences listed, roughly 25% are singletons. Germline-derived CDR1 and CDR2 are SGHRS and YFSETQ. CDR3 length: 13 amino acids. Trimming pared 0 bases from V and 10 bases from J, leaving 13 bases between. The sample also formed part of further work on T cells of mothers and their children.

The sequenced material came from blood. The TCR originated in a boy aged 10-17 years in good health. The V and J genes are TRBV5-1 and TRBJ1-1, with D possibly being TRBD1 (5 bases). This CDR3 is CASSLAETAGAFF. CDR3 coding DNA: TGCGCCAGCAGCTTGGCCGAGACAGCAGGAGCTTTCTTT.